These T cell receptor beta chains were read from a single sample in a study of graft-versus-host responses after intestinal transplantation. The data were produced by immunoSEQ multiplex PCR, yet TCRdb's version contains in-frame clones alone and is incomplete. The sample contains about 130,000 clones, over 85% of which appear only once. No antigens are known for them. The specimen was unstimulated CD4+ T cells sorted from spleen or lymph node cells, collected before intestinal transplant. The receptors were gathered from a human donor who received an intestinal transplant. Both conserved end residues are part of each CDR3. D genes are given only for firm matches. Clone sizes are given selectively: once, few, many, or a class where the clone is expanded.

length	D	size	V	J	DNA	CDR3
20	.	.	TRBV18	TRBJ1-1	TGTGCCAGCTCACCACGGCGTGGGCAGGGGTGGAAAGCCAAGACCCCTGAAGCTTTCTTT	CASSPRRGQGWKAKTPEAFF
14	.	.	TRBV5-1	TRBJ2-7	TGCGCCAGCAGCTCCGAGGGATCGGACTACGAGCAGTACTTC	CASSSEGSDYEQYF
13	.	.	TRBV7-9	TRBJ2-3	TGTGCCAGCAGCCGGACAGATACAGATACGCAGTATTTT	CASSRTDTDTQYF
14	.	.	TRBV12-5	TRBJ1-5	TGTGCTAGTGCCCTTACACAGGGAGCTCAGCCCCAGCATTTT	CASALTQGAQPQHF
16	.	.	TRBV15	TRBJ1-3	TGTGCCACCAGCAGAGATCTGAGGAACTCTGGAAACACCATATATTTT	CATSRDLRNSGNTIYF
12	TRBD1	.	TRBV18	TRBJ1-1	TGTGCCAGCTCTGGGGACAGCGCTGAAGCTTTCTTT	CASSGDSAEAFF
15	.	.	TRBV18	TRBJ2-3	TGTGCCAGCTCACCGCGGGGAGGAGGCACAGATACGCAGTATTTT	CASSPRGGGTDTQYF
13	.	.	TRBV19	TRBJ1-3	TGTGCCAGTAGTATAGTTCCAGGAAACACCATATATTTT	CASSIVPGNTIYF
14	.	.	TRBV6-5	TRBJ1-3	TGTGCCAGCAGTTATGGGTTTAGTGGAAACACCATATATTTT	CASSYGFSGNTIYF
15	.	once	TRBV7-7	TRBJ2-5	TGTGCCAGCAGCTCCTCTAGTTACCGCCAAGAGACCCAGTACTTC	CASSSSSYRQETQYF
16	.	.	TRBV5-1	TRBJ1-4	TGCGCCAGCAGCTCCGGACAGACAGCAACTAATGAAAAACTGTTTTTT	CASSSGQTATNEKLFF
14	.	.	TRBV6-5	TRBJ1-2	TGTGCCAGCAGTTACTGGGTGACAGACTATGGACTCACCTTC	CASSYWVTDYGLTF
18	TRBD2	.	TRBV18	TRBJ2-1	TGTGCCAGCTCACCAACTAGCGGGGGGGCGACGTCCTACAATGAGCAGTTCTTC	CASSPTSGGATSYNEQFF
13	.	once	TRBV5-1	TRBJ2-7	TGCGCCAGCAGGGAGGAGGGAGTCCACGAGCAGTACTTC	CASREEGVHEQYF
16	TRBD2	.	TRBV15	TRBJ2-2	TGTGCCACCAGCAGGGGACTTAGCGGGGGCGAAGGGGAGCTGTTTTTT	CATSRGLSGGEGELFF
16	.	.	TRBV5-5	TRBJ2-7	TGTGCCAGCAGCCCTGGGGGGTGGACACCCTCCTACGAGCAGTACTTC	CASSPGGWTPSYEQYF
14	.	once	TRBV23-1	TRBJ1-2	TGCGCCCGCCGCTGTGGGCCATCTAACTATGGCTACACCTTC	CARRCGPSNYGYTF
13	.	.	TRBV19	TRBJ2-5	TGTGCCAGTAGTAACCCTAGCGTCGAGACCCAGTACTTC	CASSNPSVETQYF
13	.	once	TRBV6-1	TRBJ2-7	TGTGCCAGCATCCCAGGACTTGCCTACGAGCAGTACTTC	CASIPGLAYEQYF
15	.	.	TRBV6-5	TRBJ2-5	TGTGCCAGCAGGCTAAGGTCGGGCGGGCAAGAGACCCAGTACTTC	CASRLRSGGQETQYF
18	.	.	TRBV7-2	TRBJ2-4	TGTGCCAGCAGCTCCCCCCCCGGTTCAGGTTGGGGGTGGGACATTCAGTACTTC	CASSSPPGSGWGWDIQYF
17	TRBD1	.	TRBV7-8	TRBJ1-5	TGTGCCAGCAGCTGGTCGCCGACAGGGGCGGGCAATCAGCCCCAGCATTTT	CASSWSPTGAGNQPQHF
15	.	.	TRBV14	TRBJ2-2	TGTGCCAGCAGCCTCCGGACTGGGGGGCTCGGGGAGCTGTTTTTT	CASSLRTGGLGELFF
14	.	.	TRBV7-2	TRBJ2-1	TGTGCCAGCAGCCCTCACCGGCCCTACAATGAGCAGTTCTTC	CASSPHRPYNEQFF
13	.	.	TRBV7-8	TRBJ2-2	TGTGCCAGCAGCTGGAGGGCTTCCGGGGAGCTGTTTTTT	CASSWRASGELFF
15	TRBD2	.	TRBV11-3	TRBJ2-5	TGTGCCAGCAGCTTAAGGACTAGCGGAAAGGAGACCCAGTACTTC	CASSLRTSGKETQYF
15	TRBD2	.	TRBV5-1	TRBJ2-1	TGCGCCAGCAGCGCGGGACTAGCGGGTATCGATGAGCAGTTCTTC	CASSAGLAGIDEQFF
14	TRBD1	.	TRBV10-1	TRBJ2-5	TGCGCCAGCAGTGAGGGGACAGGACAAGAGACCCAGTACTTC	CASSEGTGQETQYF
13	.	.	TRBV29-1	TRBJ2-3	TGCAGCGTTGCCGGGACTGTCACAGATACGCAGTATTTT	CSVAGTVTDTQYF
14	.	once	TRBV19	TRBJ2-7	TGTGCCAGTAGTATAAAGGGCAGGGTCCACGAGCAGTACTTC	CASSIKGRVHEQYF
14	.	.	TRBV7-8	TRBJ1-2	TGTGCCAGCACGATGGCGACTACTAACTATGGCTACACCTTC	CASTMATTNYGYTF
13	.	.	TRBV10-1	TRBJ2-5	TGCGCCAGCAGTGAGTCTGGGCGGGAGACCCAGTACTTC	CASSESGRETQYF
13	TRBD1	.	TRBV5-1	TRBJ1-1	TGCGCCAGCAGCGGACAGGGTAACACTGAAGCTTTCTTT	CASSGQGNTEAFF
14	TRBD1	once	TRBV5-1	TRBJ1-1	TGCGCCAGCAGCATGGACAGGGGAGGAACTGAAGCTTTCTTT	CASSMDRGGTEAFF
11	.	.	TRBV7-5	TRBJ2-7	TGTGTCAGTGGGGGGCCCTACGAGCAGTACTTC	CVSGGPYEQYF